This TCR beta chain is from a study of post-analysis software for immune sequencing data. This clonotype was detected ten times or more. The antigen remains undetermined. Study-wide findings and caveats: By F measure, samples from a shared preparation batch strongly co-clustered. In patients, about 5 TRBV segments were more frequent than in controls, with TRBV5-6, TRBV5-1 and TRBV20-1 among them.

Each TCR beta cDNA library carried unique molecular identifiers. TCRdb reprocessed the PCR reads via MiXCR and lists one record per CDR3 protein. This table holds over 700,000 distinct CDR3 sequences, roughly 27% found once. The CDR3 contains 11 residues. Germline V gene lookup returns CDR1 SQVTM and CDR2 ANQGSEA. V was cut by 6 bases and J by 4 bases, with 7 bases left in between. This sequence was found in a girl between 10 and 17 years old with multiple sclerosis. Material for sequencing was blood. The chain has TRBV29-1 and TRBJ2-1; perhaps TRBD1 as D (6 bases). The CDR3 region is CSVDRYNEQFF. The DNA for the CDR3 is TGCAGCGTCGACAGGTACAATGAGCAGTTCTTC.